Sequencing of this T cell receptor (beta chain) was carried out in a study of cytomegalovirus exposure and HLA in healthy donors. Study results and limitations: In vitro checks showed that a few CMV-associated chains really do target CMV antigens. DRB1 had the most TCR associations and HLA-C the fewest, a later analysis found, with rates varying by HLA locus. An analysis done earlier found most TCR beta V segments productive about 87% or about 30% of the time. Reportedly, a later analysis found an Asian-associated ancestry cluster had fewer N-insertions than the approximately 600-donor mean.

For this clone: The antigen is undetermined.

Use of 60 Vbeta and 13 Jbeta primers characterized the PCR. Assay used: immunoSEQ multiplex PCR; TCRdb lists only in-frame clones, some missing. This table holds under 250,000 clones, almost 80% found once. With 2 bases removed from V and 5 bases from J, the gap between germline ends came to 10 bases. CDR3 size: 14 residues. The V gene's germline CDR1 is SNHLY and CDR2 FYNNEI. Sequences were obtained from PBMCs. The source is a male donor in good health and CMV-seronegative. The rearrangement links TRBV2 to TRBJ2-1; D may be TRBD2 (6 bases). In DNA, the CDR3 is TGTGCCAGCAGTGAACCCGGGAGAGACAATGAGCAGTTCTTC. Amino acids: CASSEPGRDNEQFF.